This T cell receptor beta chain was identified during a study of shared clonotypes between healthy human individuals (TCRdb year 2020). In the study overall: A few men and a couple of women, aged 18 to 49 years, made up the cohort. The study deeply sequenced blood TCR repertoires of five healthy adults to estimate repertoire size and the extent of clonotype sharing between individuals. To increase sequencing depth and limit assay-specific biases, TCR repertoire library preparation and sequencing were carried out by different laboratories using diverse techniques. For each donor, three plates each were used for CD4 naive and CD4 memory, two plates were used for CD8 naive, and one plate was used for CD8 memory. Per donor, leukapheresis produced somewhere between about 0.94 and 10 billion PBMCs. On the study overall, not on this receptor specifically: Sampling was restricted to blood, and TCR repertoires in tissue are likely to differ from TCR repertoires in blood. Naive subsets generally had larger estimated clonotype richness than memory subsets did. The small number of donors limited the genetic and exposure-history diversity represented. Across a few donors, approximately 5% of naive CD4, roughly 3.5% of naive CD8, about 2.3% of memory CD4, and about 0.4% of memory CD8 clonotypes were shared. Higher generation probabilities were observed for clonotypes shared by all four sorted-subset donors than for non-shared clonotypes. Even with the large sequencing depth, rarefaction of the sorted-subset datasets indicated that sequencing was incomplete. Pairwise subsampling led to the expectation that sequencing depth would affect the degree of clonotype sharing among donors.

For CDR1 and CDR2, the germline V gene (reference sequence) lists GTSNPN and SVGIG. Trimming takes 1 base from V and 8 bases from J, and the germline ends sit 15 bases apart. The CDR3 sequence holds 14 residues, the cysteine and phenylalanine included. Only the CDR3 DNA is retained, 42 bases long and in frame from the first base. The donors were healthy, HIV-negative adults who had no recently reported acute infections or vaccinations. Every donor was a Caucasian adult living in Nashville, Tennessee, USA. CD4+ T cells were enriched by magnetic negative selection; naive cells were then positively selected on CD45RA, and the negative fraction formed the memory subset. After blood collection by leukapheresis, PBMCs were isolated using Ficoll-Histopaque density gradient centrifugation and then cryopreserved in the vapor phase of liquid nitrogen. Analytical flow cytometry was used to check the purity and quantity of each magnetically sorted T cell population. Genomic DNA was isolated from each sorted fraction and quantified by UV absorbance on a Nanodrop 2000c.

Turning to this clone: Its binding antigen is unknown. No base quality values were provided; no much bigger clone lies one nucleotide off.

Using the deep immunoSEQ assay, multiplex PCR amplified TCR CDR3 regions from genomic DNA. Genomic DNA extracted from each cell subset was distributed evenly over all wells of several immunoSEQ 96-well plates, and each plate served as one replicate. For sorted subsets, 150 to 250 ng of genomic DNA, equivalent to 30,000 or so T cell genomes, went into each replicate PCR. The purified libraries were quantified using a Qubit 3.0 fluorometer, sized with a Bioanalyzer 2100, and then quantified again using the KAPA Library Quantification kit. Every immunoSEQ 96-well plate was sequenced on a dedicated single-read 150-cycle Illumina NextSeq 550 flow cell. Processing in the source paper ran as follows. The immunoSEQ output contained only junctional sequences without quality scores, so filtering could not match that applied to full-length reads. Sequences were annotated with PyIR, a Python wrapper for IgBLAST v1.9, and V/J genes and CDR3 were assigned using IMGT germline references. Reads with weak V/J assignments (E-value above 1e-6), missing CDR3, stop codons, out-of-frame junctions, or ambiguous translated residues were removed. V3J clonotypes were defined by identical inferred V gene, J gene, and CDR3 amino acid sequence. Percentage overlap between repertoires was computed as shared unique clonotypes divided by the size of the smaller repertoire. Richness of each repertoire was evaluated using RTK rarefaction, the Chao1 estimator, and Recon v2.1 estimates of unobserved clonotypes. For all TCRbeta clonotypes obtained by the gDNA method from a few donors, generation probabilities were computed with OLGA. Not all clones reach the TCRdb copy of this immuneACCESS table, which keeps in-frame sequences only. Checked studies attribute under half of the gap to unresolved V genes and leave the rest unexplained. For V, J and clone size, that table is used; D and trimming come from the DNA. This sample has around 1.6 million clones in its table, and under 99% of those were observed once. The ten most abundant clones make up about 0.45% of the sample.

Sequenced sample: naive CD4+ T cells sorted from blood. Per the publication, the cell subset or site label means: CD45RA+ positively selected. Recombination connected TRBV30 to TRBJ2-1; the D gene is tentatively TRBD1 or TRBD2, each matching 5 bases. This sequence originates from a man aged 25 to 40 in good health. The DNA sequence is as follows: TGTGCCTGGAGTGGATATCCGGGACCCCATGAGCAGTTCTTC. It codes for CAWSGYPGPHEQFF. The CDR3, completed at both ends by the reference TRBV30 and TRBJ2-1 genes, gives the full variable domain SQTIHQWPATLVQPVGSPLSLECTVEGTSNPNLYWYRQAAGRGLQLLFYSVGIGQISSEVPQNLSASRPQDRQFILSSKKLLLSDSGFYLCAWSGYPGPHEQFFGPGTRLTVL.